This T cell receptor (beta chain) was documented in a study of glioma-infiltrating T cells after dendritic cell vaccination. Time point meaning: after dendritic cell vaccination, including at tumor progression/relapse. The germline CDR1 and CDR2 sequences are SGHTS and YDEGEE. Trimming took off 1 base at V and 1 base at J, with 18 bases between the two ends. This CDR3 contains 17 residues. Assay: immunoSEQ multiplex PCR; the TCRdb copy retains only in-frame clones and omits some. The sample includes about 50,000 clones, about 85% of them seen just once. This rearrangement joins TRBV5-8 to TRBJ2-7, with D maybe TRBD2 (5 bases). The sequence was collected from a human donor with glioblastoma. The sample in question was blood, obtained after dendritic cell vaccination. CDR3 region: CASSLSRVTRTSYEQYF. The CDR3 DNA sequence: TGTGCCAGCAGCTTGTCTAGGGTTACGAGGACTTCCTACGAGCAGTACTTC.